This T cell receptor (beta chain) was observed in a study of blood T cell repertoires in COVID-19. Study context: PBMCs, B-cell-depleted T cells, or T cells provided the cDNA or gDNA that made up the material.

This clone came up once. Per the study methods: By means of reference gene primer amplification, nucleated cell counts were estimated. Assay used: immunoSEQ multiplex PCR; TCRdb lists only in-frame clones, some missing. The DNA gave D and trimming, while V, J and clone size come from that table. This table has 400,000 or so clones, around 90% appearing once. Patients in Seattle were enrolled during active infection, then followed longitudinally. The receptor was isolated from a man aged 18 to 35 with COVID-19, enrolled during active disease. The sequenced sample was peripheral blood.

In DNA form, the CDR3 reads TGTGCCAGTAGTTTCGGACTAGGATTGGGAGAGACCCAGTACTTC. Its translation: CASSFGLGLGETQYF. The J gene is TRBJ2-5, the V gene TRBV19, with 7 bases that match TRBD2. Trimming cost V 5 bases and J 4 bases; bases outside gene matches: 10. CDR1 LNHDA and CDR2 SQIVND come from the germline V gene (reference sequence). This CDR3 is built from 15 residues.